These 4 T cell receptor beta chains came from one sample sequenced in a study of blood T cell repertoires in COVID-19. TCRdb's copy holds only in-frame clones and misses some; the assay was immunoSEQ multiplex PCR. The sample records about 100,000 clones, about 86% being singletons. Sample: PBMCs or T cells enriched from blood (not recorded which). All receptors come from a woman aged 50 to 60 who had recovered from COVID-19.

The chain combines TRBV10-1 with TRBJ2-1, with 9 nucleotides matching TRBD2. CDR1 and CDR2 from the germline V gene are WNHNN and SYGVQD (reference sequence). This CDR3 is built from 15 residues. Trimming took 4 bases from V and 5 from J; bases not matched to a gene: 6. CDR3 nucleotide sequence: TGCGCCAGCAGTGTCAATAGCGGGAGCGACAATGAGCAGTTCTTC. Residues: CASSVNSGSDNEQFF.

The gene calls are TRBV30 and TRBJ2-7, with 14 bases lining up with TRBD2. CDR1 and CDR2 (germline): GTSNPN, SVGIG (reference sequence). The CDR3 sequence is 17 residues long. With V trimmed by 5 bases and J by 0 bases, 9 bases remained unmatched. CDR3 region: CAWERVGLAGASYEQYF. In DNA, the CDR3 is TGTGCCTGGGAGCGAGTGGGACTAGCGGGAGCCTCCTACGAGCAGTACTTC. Complete variable domain (other parts from reference TRBV30 and TRBJ2-7): SQTIHQWPATLVQPVGSPLSLECTVEGTSNPNLYWYRQAAGRGLQLLFYSVGIGQISSEVPQNLSASRPQDRQFILSSKKLLLSDSGFYLCAWERVGLAGASYEQYFGPGTRLTVT.

The rearrangement links TRBV6-5 to TRBJ1-1; 8 nucleotides agree with TRBD1. The CDR3 spans 13 residues. V lost 6 bases, J lost 3 bases, and 3 bases stayed unmatched. Per germline, CDR1 MNHEY and CDR2 SVGAGI. CDR3 in DNA: TGTGCCAGCAGAGAGGACAGGGACACTGAAGCTTTCTTT. This codes for CASREDRDTEAFF.

Here the CDR3 DNA reads TGTGCCAGCGGGAGAGGGTACGAGCAGTACTTC. Translating gives CASGRGYEQYF. This chain uses TRBV3-1 (or the pseudogene TRBV3-2) with TRBJ2-7; tentatively, D is TRBD2 (5 bases). CDR1 and CDR2 (germline): LGHDT, YNNKEL (reference sequence). The V end lost 8 bases, the J end lost 4 bases, and 9 bases lay between the germline ends. The CDR3 runs 11 residues.